These T cell receptor beta chains were read from a single sample in a study of cytomegalovirus exposure and HLA in healthy donors. Measured with immunoSEQ multiplex PCR; TCRdb has only the in-frame clones, and not every one. Found here are some 78,000 clones, around 70% of them singletons; the top ten hold roughly 11%. The material sequenced was PBMCs. Source of these receptors: a woman aged 40 to 50 in good health and CMV-seropositive. The CDR3 runs from the conserved cysteine through the conserved F or W. Fields, in order: V gene, clone size, D gene, J gene, CDR3 length, CDR3 DNA, CDR3 protein. D genes are given only for firm matches. The size entry is marked missing in some rows and otherwise reads once, few, many or a size class.

>TRBV5-4|-|TRBD1|TRBJ1-2|13
TGTGCCAGCAGCTTTGACAGGGGGCTTGGCTACACCTTC
CASSFDRGLGYTF
>TRBV4-1|-|TRBD1|TRBJ2-7|15
TGCGCCAGCAGCCCGGGACAGGGGGCTCTCTACGAGCAGTACTTC
CASSPGQGALYEQYF
>TRBV11-2|-|TRBD1|TRBJ2-5|14
TGTGCCAGCAGCCTATGGACAGGGCTGGGGACCCAGTACTTC
CASSLWTGLGTQYF
>TRBV2|-|-|TRBJ2-1|14
TGTGCCAGCATACGGGAGTACTTCTACAATGAGCAGTTCTTC
CASIREYFYNEQFF
>TRBV5-1|-|-|TRBJ1-6|14
TGCGCCAGCAGATACGGCGGGGATAATTCACCCCTCCACTTT
CASRYGGDNSPLHF
>TRBV28|-|-|TRBJ2-7|13
TGTGCCAGCAGTTTAGGCGGGATATACGAGCAGTACTTC
CASSLGGIYEQYF
>TRBV15|-|TRBD1|TRBJ1-5|15
TGTGCCACCAGCAGAGGGGACAGCGTCAATCAGCCCCAGCATTTT
CATSRGDSVNQPQHF
>TRBV13|-|TRBD2|TRBJ2-3|14
TGTGCCAGCAGCGCGACTAGCGGTTCAGATACGCAGTATTTT
CASSATSGSDTQYF
>TRBV28|few|TRBD1|TRBJ1-1|14
TGTGCCAGCAGTTTAACAGGGGTGAACACTGAAGCTTTCTTT
CASSLTGVNTEAFF
>TRBV7-6|-|TRBD1|TRBJ2-2|14
TGTGCCAGCAGACGACAGGGTGGTACCGGGGAGCTGTTTTTT
CASRRQGGTGELFF
>TRBV28|many|-|TRBJ1-1|16
-
CASSSSLLGSHTEAFF
>TRBV5-8|-|-|TRBJ1-2|11
TGTGCCAGCAGCCCACAGTATGGCTACACCTTC
CASSPQYGYTF
>TRBV7-3|medium-sized|-|TRBJ2-2|13
TGTGCCAGCAGTTTGGACACAACCGGGGAGCTGTTTTTT
CASSLDTTGELFF
>TRBV28|-|TRBD1|TRBJ1-2|14
TGTGCCAGCAGGACGGGACAGGGGATCGGTGGCTACACCTTC
CASRTGQGIGGYTF
>TRBV23-1|-|TRBD1|TRBJ1-5|16
TGCGCCAGCAATCCAGAGGGGGCTGAGAGCAATCAGCCCCAGCATTTT
CASNPEGAESNQPQHF
>TRBV5-4|-|-|TRBJ2-5|14
TGTGCCAGCAGCTTGGGGGGCGGTAAAGAGACCCAGTACTTC
CASSLGGGKETQYF
>TRBV10-1|-|TRBD1|TRBJ2-1|16
TGCGCCAGCAGTCCCCGAGGGATGACAGGGCACGATGAGCAGTTCTTC
CASSPRGMTGHDEQFF
>TRBV4-3|once|-|TRBJ2-7|13
TGCGCCAGCAGCCAAGGGTCGCGGTACGAGCAGTACTTC
CASSQGSRYEQYF
>TRBV30|-|-|TRBJ2-7|12
TGTGCCTGGAGGGGCAGGTCCCCCGAGCAGTACTTC
CAWRGRSPEQYF
>TRBV5-6|few|TRBD2|TRBJ2-1|18
TGTGCCAGCAGCGGCGGGACTAGCGGGGGATTCCTCTACAATGAGCAGTTCTTC
CASSGGTSGGFLYNEQFF
>TRBV5-6|-|TRBD2|TRBJ2-7|15
TGTGCCAGCAGGGGGTGGGGAGGGGCGTTATACGAGCAGTACTTC
CASRGWGGALYEQYF
>TRBV6-5|-|-|TRBJ1-1|12
TGTGCCAGCAGTACGGGGAAAGCTGAAGCTTTCTTT
CASSTGKAEAFF
>TRBV7-9|few|-|TRBJ2-7|14
TGTGCCAGCAGCTTAGGTCAGAACTCCTACGAGCAGTACTTC
CASSLGQNSYEQYF
>TRBV7-9|-|TRBD1|TRBJ2-1|14
TGTGCCAGCAGCTTAGCACAGGGGGCGCGTGAGCAGTTCTTC
CASSLAQGAREQFF
>TRBV19|many|-|TRBJ1-1|15
TGTGCCAGTAGTATTTTCCTTCTGGCTAACACTGAAGCTTTCTTT
CASSIFLLANTEAFF
>TRBV25-1|once|-|TRBJ2-2|13
TGTGCCAGCGTGGGGGGGCAAACCGGGGAGCTGTTTTTT
CASVGGQTGELFF
>TRBV10-3|-|-|TRBJ2-7|12
TGTGCCATCGGGGCGGGACCCTACGAGCAGTACTTC
CAIGAGPYEQYF
>TRBV6-5|once|TRBD2|TRBJ2-7|14
TGTGCCAGCAGTTACCGTCATGGGAGGGACGAGCAGTACTTC
CASSYRHGRDEQYF
>TRBV10-3|few|-|TRBJ2-1|13
TGTGCCATCAGTGGCGGGTCAGGAGGTGAGCAGTTCTTC
CAISGGSGGEQFF
>TRBV7-9|-|TRBD1|TRBJ2-2|15
TGTGCCAGCAGCTTCAAGGACAGGGAGAACGGGGAGCTGTTTTTT
CASSFKDRENGELFF
>TRBV27|-|TRBD1|TRBJ1-5|13
TGTGCCAGCAGTCTTACAGGGGATCAGCCCCAGCATTTT
CASSLTGDQPQHF
>TRBV29-1|once|TRBD1|TRBJ2-1|13
TGCAGCGTTGACGGGACAGGGGTAAATGAGCAGTTCTTC
CSVDGTGVNEQFF
>TRBV9|-|-|TRBJ2-3|13
TGTGCCAGCAGTGATATCGACTGGAGAACGCAGTATTTT
CASSDIDWRTQYF
>TRBV7-2|-|-|TRBJ1-5|15
TGTGCCAGCAGCTTAGGGCAGGGGCTGGGTCAGCCCCAGCATTTT
CASSLGQGLGQPQHF
>TRBV10-3|-|TRBD2|TRBJ2-1|13
TGTGCCATCCGCAGGACTAGCTACAATGAGCAGTTCTTC
CAIRRTSYNEQFF
>TRBV6-5|-|TRBD1|TRBJ1-1|13
TGTGCCAGCAGTCGGACAGGGGAAGTTGAAGCTTTCTTT
CASSRTGEVEAFF
>TRBV7-8|-|-|TRBJ2-5|14
TGTGCCAGCAGCGGTCCGACAGGACAAGAGACCCAGTACTTC
CASSGPTGQETQYF
>TRBV6-5|-|TRBD1|TRBJ1-2|13
TGTGCCAGCGGTCAGGGGGTTAACTATGGCTACACCTTC
CASGQGVNYGYTF
>TRBV2|few|-|TRBJ1-1|16
TGTGCCAGCAGCAACCCCGGACAAGAGATGAACACTGAAGCTTTCTTT
CASSNPGQEMNTEAFF
>TRBV28|-|-|TRBJ2-7|13
TGTGCCAGCAGTCCCCGGGGAATCTACGAGCAGTACTTC
CASSPRGIYEQYF
>TRBV30|once|-|TRBJ2-2|16
TGTGCCTGGAAGTTTTGGGGCACATCGAACACCGGGGAGCTGTTTTTT
CAWKFWGTSNTGELFF
>TRBV9|-|-|TRBJ2-3|15
TGTGCCAGCAGCGTAGTAGCGACTAGCACAGATACGCAGTATTTT
CASSVVATSTDTQYF
>TRBV5-1|once|-|TRBJ1-2|14
TGCGCCAGCAGCTTAGTCACGGGATTCGATGGCTACCCCTTC
CASSLVTGFDGYPF
>TRBV30|-|-|TRBJ2-1|14
TGTGCCTGGAGTCCTGGGTGGGCCTCTGGCGAGCAGTTCTTC
CAWSPGWASGEQFF
>TRBV2|-|TRBD1|TRBJ1-5|18
TGTGCCAGCCAAGATAGGACAGGGCCCATGGCTAGCAATCAGCCCCAGCATTTT
CASQDRTGPMASNQPQHF
>TRBV6-5|-|-|TRBJ2-1|13
TGTGCCAGCAGAACTACAGGGGAGGTTGAGCAGTTCTTC
CASRTTGEVEQFF
>TRBV30|few|-|TRBJ1-1|15
TGTGCCTGGAGTGTCACGGCGAGGGGGTACACTGAAGCTTTCTTT
CAWSVTARGYTEAFF
>TRBV9|few|TRBD1|TRBJ2-1|14
TGTGCCAGCAGCGTAGGTGCCAGGGGGAATGAGCAGTTCTTC
CASSVGARGNEQFF
>TRBV7-2|-|TRBD1|TRBJ2-1|16
TGTGCCAGCAGCGCGGGGACAGGGGCCCTTAGGAATGAGCAGTTCTTC
CASSAGTGALRNEQFF
>TRBV19|-|TRBD1|TRBJ1-5|15
TGTGCCAGTAGTATGGAGCGGACAGGGTCTCAGCCCCAGCATTTT
CASSMERTGSQPQHF
>TRBV2|-|-|TRBJ1-6|13
TGTGCCACCCTAAGGGGGGGGAATTCACCCCTCCACTTT
CATLRGGNSPLHF
>TRBV21-1|-|-|TRBJ1-6|17
TGTGCCAGCAGCAAAGATCCAGGGACACCGTCCCGTTCACCCCTCCACTTT
CASSKDPGTPSRSPLHF